This T cell receptor beta chain was sequenced in a study of CD8+ T cells in alopecia areata. Study-level background: Treated patients received severity scores based on the percentage of scalp area affected.

V was clipped by 3 bases and J by 0 bases, with 8 bases between them. Germline CDR1 SQVTM, CDR2 ANQGSEA. This CDR3 spans 13 amino acids. The sample's treatment: oral pan-JAK inhibitor, 5-10 mg twice daily. Reverse transcribed after extraction, RNA yielded cDNA as the sequencing template. TCRdb's table, derived via immunoSEQ multiplex PCR, lists solely in-frame clones and lacks some. The sample holds about 140,000 clones; approximately 90% are singletons and the top ten take roughly an eighth. This receptor was taken from a human donor with alopecia areata. The specimen comprised CD8+ T cells sorted from blood, sampled at week 4, from a patient treated with tofacitinib. This chain links TRBV29-1 with TRBJ1-1; TRBD1 might be the D (6 bases). This CDR3 reads CSVEDSLNTEAFF. Here the CDR3 DNA reads TGCAGCGTTGAGGACAGTTTGAACACTGAAGCTTTCTTT.